This TCR beta chain was recovered during a study of CXCR4 blockade with PD-1 therapy in pancreatic cancer (dated 2019 in TCRdb). Study-level background: The study analyzed resected pancreatic ductal adenocarcinoma using both multiplex immunohistochemistry and TCRbeta immunosequencing, alongside ex vivo slice culture that tested PD-1 and CXCR4 blockade. Two geographically distinct regions were TCR-sequenced from each of 6 tumors to assess intratumoral heterogeneity.

Extracted DNA was used for immunosequencing of TCRbeta CDR3 regions with the immunoSEQ Assay at Adaptive Biotechnologies. Per the source publication's procedure: To quantify the absolute abundance of each unique TCRbeta CDR3, sequences were collapsed and filtered. Clonality was calculated as 1 minus Pielou's evenness, using only productive in-frame rearrangements. Regional overlap tracked the top 100 nucleotide rearrangements across paired samples, with Morisita index comparing paired versus unrelated samples. The immunoSEQ Rearrangement Details tool was used to assess whether nucleotide rearrangements converged onto identical amino acid sequences. TCRdb's version of the immuneACCESS table is confined to in-frame rearrangements and falls short of the full clone set. An unresolved V gene accounts for under half of the shortfall where checked; the remainder is of unknown origin. D and trimming come from the DNA, and the V and J calls and clone size come from that table. For this sample there are about 17,000 clones; about two thirds appear just once. The leading ten clones occupy 4.5% to 7.5% of the sample.

The study at large found these results: Tumors showed clonal expansion, with mean productive clonality roughly 0.13 versus 0.045 in healthy blood, but clonality did not correlate with survival. A strong correlation was found between amino acid clone frequency and the number of distinct nucleotide rearrangements encoding each amino acid clone, suggesting convergent selection by common tumor antigens. Because only TCRbeta chains were sequenced, true antigen-specificity overlap among convergent dominant clones remained unconfirmed while awaiting paired alpha-beta single-cell sequencing.

The archived tumor blocks were obtained from patients to whom no neoadjuvant therapy had been administered before resection. In the preserved-tissue arm of the study, some 30 surgical resection samples from approximately 25 previously untreated pancreatic ductal adenocarcinoma patients were used. DNA for the resection arm was extracted from ten 5-micron curls of FFPE tumor lying next to the multiplex immunohistochemistry slide. A note on this clone: Its target antigen remains unknown. The record has no base qualities; no much larger clone is one base away.

The germline V gene gives CDR1 as MNHGY and CDR2 as SAAAGT. From the cysteine through the phenylalanine, the CDR3 covers 16 amino acids. The kept DNA is CDR3 alone, 48 bases in frame from the first base. Clipping removes 2 bases from V and 6 bases from J, with 4 as the unmatched junction base count. The clonotype was recovered from a human donor with pancreatic ductal adenocarcinoma. The chain is encoded by TRBV6-8 joined to TRBJ1-4, with 12 middle bases fitting TRBD1. Sequencing was carried out using tumor tissue. The DNA sequence follows: TGTGCCAGCAGTTACGGGACAGGGGGCGTGGATGAAAAACTGTTTTTT. This codes for CASSYGTGGVDEKLFF.